What follows describes a single T cell receptor (beta chain). These data are taken from a study of OX40 agonist ivuxolimab in advanced cancers. Germline V gene lookup returns CDR1 MNHNY and CDR2 SVGAGI (reference sequence). V lost 8 bases and J lost 5, with 13 bases in between. There are 13 residues in the CDR3. Sequenced by immunoSEQ multiplex PCR; TCRdb stores in-frame clones only, minus some. The sample holds some 80,000 clones; roughly 89% are singletons and the top ten take around 0.65%. The specimen was CD4+ or CD8+ T cells sorted from blood, collected in a trial of the OX40 agonist ivuxolimab. The clonotype was recovered from an adult with an advanced solid tumor such as melanoma, head and neck, liver or kidney cancer. This chain joins TRBV6-6 and TRBJ2-1; D call uncertain. This CDR3 reads CASGSTDDNEQFF. For the CDR3, the DNA is TGTGCCAGCGGTAGCACAGATGACAATGAGCAGTTCTTC.